The 14 T cell receptor beta chains listed next were all sequenced from one sample in a study of radiotherapy plus CTLA-4 blockade in lung cancer. Here immunoSEQ multiplex PCR was the method, and the copy in TCRdb shows in-frame clones only, minus some. Altogether approximately 60,000 clones are present, 60% to 85% being singletons, with the ten largest covering 3.5% to 4.5%. The sequencing here drew on peripheral blood, taken from a patient treated with radiotherapy plus ipilimumab. All receptors come from a human donor with non-small cell lung cancer who had a complete response to radiotherapy plus ipilimumab.

This clone was counted once. The CDR3 here is CASSYGDSSGETQYF. The CDR3 coding sequence is TGTGCCAGCAGTTACGGGGACTCTAGCGGGGAGACCCAGTACTTC. V is TRBV6-6 and J is TRBJ2-5; TRBD2 aligns across 8 bases. The CDR3 sequence is 15 residues long. Germline loops: CDR1 MNHNY, CDR2 SVGAGI (reference sequence). Trimming cost V 2 bases and J 5 bases; bases outside gene matches: 7.

The J gene is TRBJ2-3, the V gene TRBV30, with 8 bases fitting TRBD2. V lost 7 bases, J lost 0 bases, and 15 bases stayed unmatched. CDR3 size: 17 residues. Germline V gene lookup returns CDR1 GTSNPN and CDR2 SVGIG (reference sequence). The CDR3 DNA is TGTGCCTCCCTTCGGGCGGGGGGAACCCCTAGCACAGATACGCAGTATTTT. This translates into CASLRAGGTPSTDTQYF.

The V and J genes are TRBV5-1 and TRBJ1-3; D is unclear. Germline CDR1 and CDR2: SGHRS and YFSETQ. The CDR3 contains 12 residues. Trimming cost V 0 bases and J 8 bases, with 6 bases left between them. CDR3 amino acids: CASSLDGHTIYF. DNA for the CDR3: TGCGCCAGCAGCTTGGATGGTCACACCATATATTTT.

CDR3 coding DNA: TGTGCCAGTAGGAACCAGGGGGGCACGTCCTACGAGCAGTACTTC. Translation gives CASRNQGGTSYEQYF. V usage is TRBV19 and J usage is TRBJ2-7, with D possibly matching TRBD1 (7 bases). Germline-derived CDR1 and CDR2 are LNHDA and SQIVND (reference sequence). Trimming stripped 6 bases from V and 1 base from J, with 16 bases between. This CDR3 has 15 amino acids. Full variable domain (outside the CDR3, taken from reference TRBV19 and TRBJ2-7): DGGITQSPKYLFRKEGQNVTLSCEQNLNHDAMYWYRQDPGQGLRLIYYSQIVNDFQKGDIAEGYSVSREKKESFPLTVTSAQKNPTAFYLCASRNQGGTSYEQYFGPGTRLTVT.

The rearrangement uses TRBV11-2 and TRBJ1-1; a weak D match, TRBD1 (6 bases). The CDR3 runs to 15 residues. Trimming stripped 4 bases from V and 3 bases from J, with 15 bases between. Germline lookup yields CDR1 SGHAT and CDR2 FQNNGV. The CDR3 is CASSWQGLRDTEAFF. The CDR3 DNA follows: TGTGCCAGCAGCTGGCAGGGGCTTAGGGACACTGAAGCTTTCTTT.

The chain couples TRBV30 to TRBJ2-1, with D perhaps matching TRBD1 or TRBD2 (5 bases each). Trimming stripped 3 bases from V and 4 bases from J, with 13 bases between. The CDR3 runs 14 residues. The germline CDR1 and CDR2 sequences are GTSNPN and SVGIG (reference sequence). The CDR3 sequence is CAWRTGTVYNEQFF. In DNA, the CDR3 is TGTGCCTGGAGGACCGGGACCGTTTACAATGAGCAGTTCTTC.

This chain uses TRBV2 with TRBJ1-1, with 8 bases lining up with TRBD1. Germline CDR1 reads SNHLY; CDR2 reads FYNNEI. V was pared by 11 bases and J by 1 base, with 6 bases of the junction left unmatched. This CDR3 is 13 amino acids long. CDR3 residues: CAGAGTGNTEAFF. The CDR3 region has the DNA TGTGCCGGTGCCGGGACAGGGAACACTGAAGCTTTCTTT.

V usage is TRBV11-2 and J usage is TRBJ2-1, with D possibly TRBD2 on 6 matching bases. The germline V gene encodes CDR1 SGHAT and CDR2 FQNNGV. CDR3 length: 15 amino acids. Trimming took off 5 bases at V and 6 bases at J, with 17 bases between the two ends. Here the CDR3 reads CASSKAGIQANEQFF. In DNA form, the CDR3 reads TGTGCCAGCAGCAAAGCGGGCATCCAGGCCAATGAGCAGTTCTTC.

About this clone: The sample contains more than one DNA sequence encoding this CDR3. The chain uses TRBV2 and TRBJ1-1; 8 bases line up with TRBD1. This CDR3 spans 13 amino acids. Germline V gene sequence: CDR1 SNHLY, CDR2 FYNNEI. J gave up 6 bases and V 8 bases, and 8 bases lay outside the gene matches. CDR3 DNA sequence: TGTGCCAGCGCGCGACAGGGGCGCGCTGAAGCTTTCTTT. Amino acid sequence: CASARQGRAEAFF. The whole variable domain, filled in from reference TRBV2 and TRBJ1-1, reads EPEVTQTPSHQVTQMGQEVILRCVPISNHLYFYWYRQILGQKVEFLVSFYNNEISEKSEIFDDQFSVERPDGSNFTLKIRSTKLEDSAMYFCASARQGRAEAFFGQGTRLTVV.

V and J are TRBV19 and TRBJ2-5, with a weak D call TRBD1 (5 bases). This CDR3 comprises 12 residues. V dropped 7 bases and J dropped 0 bases, with 6 bases sitting between them. Germline V CDR1 and CDR2: LNHDA, SQIVND (reference sequence). In nucleotides, the CDR3 is TGTGCCAGTAAGGGGTACCAAGAGACCCAGTACTTC. This codes for CASKGYQETQYF. Using reference TRBV19 and TRBJ2-5 for the parts outside the CDR3, the full variable domain is DGGITQSPKYLFRKEGQNVTLSCEQNLNHDAMYWYRQDPGQGLRLIYYSQIVNDFQKGDIAEGYSVSREKKESFPLTVTSAQKNPTAFYLCASKGYQETQYFGPGTRLLVL.

V usage is TRBV29-1 and J usage is TRBJ2-5; 9 positions match TRBD1. CDR1 and CDR2 (germline): SQVTM, ANQGSEA. V trimming: 4 bases; J trimming: 1 base; junction bases outside the gene matches: 7. The CDR3 runs 15 residues. This chain's CDR3 is CSVVNNRGLQETQYF. The CDR3 nucleotides read TGCAGCGTTGTTAACAACAGGGGGCTCCAAGAGACCCAGTACTTC.

The rearrangement joins TRBV10-3 to TRBJ2-1; D might be TRBD2 (6 bases). Germline V CDR1 and CDR2: ENHRY, SYGVKD. The CDR3 consists of 13 residues. Trimming pared 7 bases from V and 0 bases from J, leaving 7 bases between. The CDR3 sequence is CAITRGSYNEQFF. For the CDR3, the DNA is TGTGCCATCACGCGGGGCTCCTACAATGAGCAGTTCTTC.

This clone was observed a few times. The V and J genes are TRBV6-5 and TRBJ1-1, with no clear D. Trimming stripped 4 bases from V and 5 bases from J, with 14 bases between. The length of the CDR3 is 14 residues. Per the germline V gene, CDR1 is MNHEY and CDR2 is SVGAGI. CDR3 sequence (DNA): TGTGCCAGCAGTTTCCAGGCCCGGAGGACTGAAGCTTTCTTT. It codes for CASSFQARRTEAFF.

V and J are TRBV9 and TRBJ2-3; 8 bases line up with TRBD1. The CDR3 has 18 residues. V dropped 4 bases and J dropped 3; count of bases not matched to a gene: 16. Germline-derived CDR1 and CDR2 are SGDLS and YYNGEE. This CDR3 is CASSPNDGDRKFTDTQYF. The DNA for the CDR3 is TGTGCCAGCAGCCCGAACGATGGGGACAGGAAATTTACAGATACGCAGTATTTT. Filled out from reference TRBV9 and TRBJ2-3, the complete variable domain reads DSGVTQTPKHLITATGQRVTLRCSPRSGDLSVYWYQQSLDQGLQFLIQYYNGEERAKGNILERFSAQQFPDLHSELNLSSLELGDSALYFCASSPNDGDRKFTDTQYFGPGTRLTVL.